The present T cell receptor (beta chain) was sequenced within a study of T cell responses to AZD1222 COVID-19 vaccine. Study background: Pooled together were second doses at about 4 or about 12 weeks. Study-wide results and limits: Spike-specific TCRs gained breadth and depth after people received two AZD1222 doses. Donors, mostly white British, included more females; clonal diversity was possibly underestimated. Unmutated regions of variants are reportedly targeted by nearly half of spike-specific TCRs.

From germline, CDR1 is KGHDR and CDR2 SFDVKD. V lost 3 bases, J lost 4 bases, and 10 bases stayed unmatched. The CDR3 spans 17 residues. A note on this clone: Its specificity is not known.

Sequenced by immunoSEQ multiplex PCR; TCRdb stores in-frame clones only, minus some. The sample contains 150,000 to 200,000 clones, 90% to 95% of which appear only once. The specimen comprised peripheral blood, sampled on day 0 of AZD1222 vaccination. The TCR originated in an adult in good health. The V gene is TRBV24-1, the J gene TRBJ2-3; 9 bases are a match to TRBD1. Here the CDR3 reads CATSDPGQGIGADTQYF. The CDR3 coding sequence is TGTGCCACCAGTGATCCGGGACAGGGAATCGGGGCAGATACGCAGTATTTT.